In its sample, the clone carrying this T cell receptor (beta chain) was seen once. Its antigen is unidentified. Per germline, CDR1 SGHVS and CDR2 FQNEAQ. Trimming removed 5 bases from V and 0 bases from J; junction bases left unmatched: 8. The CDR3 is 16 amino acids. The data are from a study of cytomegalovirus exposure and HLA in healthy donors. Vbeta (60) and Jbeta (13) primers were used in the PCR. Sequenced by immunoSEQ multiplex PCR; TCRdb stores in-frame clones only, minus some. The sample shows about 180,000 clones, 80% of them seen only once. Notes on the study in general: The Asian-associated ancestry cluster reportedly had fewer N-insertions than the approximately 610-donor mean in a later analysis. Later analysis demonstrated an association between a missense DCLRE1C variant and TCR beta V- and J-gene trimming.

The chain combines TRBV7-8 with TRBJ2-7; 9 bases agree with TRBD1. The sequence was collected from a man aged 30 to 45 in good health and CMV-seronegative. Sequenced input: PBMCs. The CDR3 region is CASSRASGQGSYEQYF. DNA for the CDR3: TGTGCCAGCAGCCGGGCATCGGGACAGGGCTCCTACGAGCAGTACTTC.